The text below deals with one T cell receptor beta chain. Its target is not known. Aged roughly 6 to 100, donors were systemically healthy Caucasians from Russia. Extraction yielded at least 6 micrograms of total RNA per sample. This sample was included in a study of blood T cells in healthy people across ages. Study-wide points: Samples with more naive T cells showed higher observed beta diversity. Per million T cells, TCR beta diversity dropped about linearly as age rose.

Combining a sample-barcoded 5' primer with a J-beta primer mix, a second PCR ran for roughly 7 to 11 cycles. TCRdb fed the 5' RACE reads into MiXCR, producing one record per CDR3 protein. The sample lists fewer than 1,000,000 distinct CDR3 sequences; about 45% were seen once. The source material was blood. This receptor was identified in a man at least 80 years old in good health.

The CDR3 sequence: CASREGTFYNSPLHF. DNA for the CDR3: TGCGCCAGCAGGGAAGGGACTTTCTATAATTCACCCCTCCACTTT. The chain uses TRBV10-2 and TRBJ1-6, with D tentatively TRBD1 (5 bases). Trimming shortened V by 6 bases and J by 3 bases, and 12 bases separated the two germline ends. The germline V gene encodes CDR1 WSHSY and CDR2 SAAADI. The CDR3 runs to 15 residues.